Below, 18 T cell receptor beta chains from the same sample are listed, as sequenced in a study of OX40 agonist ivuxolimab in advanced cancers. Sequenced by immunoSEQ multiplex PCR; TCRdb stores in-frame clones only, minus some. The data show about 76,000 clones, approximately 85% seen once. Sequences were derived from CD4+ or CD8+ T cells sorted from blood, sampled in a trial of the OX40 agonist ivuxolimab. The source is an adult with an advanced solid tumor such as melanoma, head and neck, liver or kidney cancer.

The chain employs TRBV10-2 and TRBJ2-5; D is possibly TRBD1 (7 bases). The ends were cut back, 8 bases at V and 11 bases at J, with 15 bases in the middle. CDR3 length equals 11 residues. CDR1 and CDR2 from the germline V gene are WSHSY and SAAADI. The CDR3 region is CASPTGTVQYF. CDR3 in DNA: TGCGCCAGCCCGACAGGGACTGTGCAGTACTTC.

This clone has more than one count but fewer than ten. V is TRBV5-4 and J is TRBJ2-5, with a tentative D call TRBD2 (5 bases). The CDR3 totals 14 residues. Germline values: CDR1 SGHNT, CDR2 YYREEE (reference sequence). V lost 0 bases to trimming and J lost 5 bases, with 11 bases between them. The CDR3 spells CASSLGSRTETQYF. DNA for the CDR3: TGTGCCAGCAGCTTGGGGTCACGGACTGAGACCCAGTACTTC.

The CDR3 here is CASSGRPNTEAFF. The CDR3 DNA reads as TGTGCCAGCAGCGGACGACCGAACACTGAAGCTTTCTTT. The chain links TRBV9 to TRBJ1-1, with D unclear. Trimming took off 3 bases at V and 1 base at J, with 7 bases between the two ends. Germline CDR1 SGDLS, CDR2 YYNGEE. The CDR3 is 13 amino acids.

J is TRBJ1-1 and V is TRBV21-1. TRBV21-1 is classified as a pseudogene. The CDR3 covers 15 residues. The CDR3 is CASSQYAATYTEAFF. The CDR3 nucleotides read TGCGCCAGCAGCCAGTACGCCGCTACTTACACTGAAGCTTTCTTT.

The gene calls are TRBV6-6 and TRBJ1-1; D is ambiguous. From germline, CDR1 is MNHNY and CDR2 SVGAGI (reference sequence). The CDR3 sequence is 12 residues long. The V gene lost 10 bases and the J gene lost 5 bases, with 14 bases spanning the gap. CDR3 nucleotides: TGTGCCATCAGCCCGACGCGGACTGAAGCTTTCTTT. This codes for CAISPTRTEAFF.

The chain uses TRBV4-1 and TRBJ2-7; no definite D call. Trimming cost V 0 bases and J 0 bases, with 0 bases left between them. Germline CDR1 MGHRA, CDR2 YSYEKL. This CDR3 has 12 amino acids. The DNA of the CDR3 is TGCGCCAGCAGCCAAGACTCCTACGAGCAGTACTTC. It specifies CASSQDSYEQYF.

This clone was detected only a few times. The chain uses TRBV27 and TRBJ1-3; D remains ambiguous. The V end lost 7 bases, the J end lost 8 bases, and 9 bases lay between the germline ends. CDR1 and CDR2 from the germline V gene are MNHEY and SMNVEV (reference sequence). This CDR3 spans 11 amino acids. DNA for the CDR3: TGTGCCAGCATTAAGGGAGACACCATATATTTT. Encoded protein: CASIKGDTIYF.

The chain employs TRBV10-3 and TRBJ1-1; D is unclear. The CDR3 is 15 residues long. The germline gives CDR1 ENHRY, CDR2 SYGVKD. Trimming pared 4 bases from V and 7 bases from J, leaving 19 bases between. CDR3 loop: CAISALKDEGGEAFF. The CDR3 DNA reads TGTGCCATCAGTGCATTAAAGGACGAGGGCGGTGAAGCTTTCTTT.

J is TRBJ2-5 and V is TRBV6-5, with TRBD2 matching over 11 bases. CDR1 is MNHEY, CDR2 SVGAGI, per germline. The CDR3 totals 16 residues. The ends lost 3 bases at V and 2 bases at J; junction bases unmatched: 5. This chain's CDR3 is CASSYRTSGHQETQYF. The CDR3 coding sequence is TGTGCCAGCAGTTATCGGACTAGCGGGCATCAAGAGACCCAGTACTTC.

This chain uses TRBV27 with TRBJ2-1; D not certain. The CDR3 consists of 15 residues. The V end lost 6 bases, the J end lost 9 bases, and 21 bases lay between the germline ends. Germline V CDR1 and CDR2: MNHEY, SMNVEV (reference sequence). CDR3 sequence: CASRGKGFRESEQFF. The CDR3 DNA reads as TGTGCCAGCAGGGGGAAGGGATTCCGAGAAAGTGAGCAGTTCTTC.

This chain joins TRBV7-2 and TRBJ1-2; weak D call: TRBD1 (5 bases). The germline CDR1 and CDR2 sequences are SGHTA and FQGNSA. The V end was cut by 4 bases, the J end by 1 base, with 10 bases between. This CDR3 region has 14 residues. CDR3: CASSSYDSNYGYTF. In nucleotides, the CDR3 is TGTGCCAGCAGCTCCTACGACAGTAACTATGGCTACACCTTC. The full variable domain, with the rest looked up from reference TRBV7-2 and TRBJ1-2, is GAGVSQSPSNKVTEKGKDVELRCDPISGHTALYWYRQSLGQGLEFLIYFQGNSAPDKSGLPSDRFSAERTGGSVSTLTIQRTQQEDSAVYLCASSSYDSNYGYTFGSGTRLTVV.

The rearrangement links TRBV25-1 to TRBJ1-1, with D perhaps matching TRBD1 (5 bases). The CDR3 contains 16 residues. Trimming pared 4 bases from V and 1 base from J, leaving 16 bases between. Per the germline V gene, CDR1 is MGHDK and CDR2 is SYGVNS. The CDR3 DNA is TGTGCCAGCAGTGCAACGACGTGGGACTCGAACACTGAAGCTTTCTTT. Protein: CASSATTWDSNTEAFF.

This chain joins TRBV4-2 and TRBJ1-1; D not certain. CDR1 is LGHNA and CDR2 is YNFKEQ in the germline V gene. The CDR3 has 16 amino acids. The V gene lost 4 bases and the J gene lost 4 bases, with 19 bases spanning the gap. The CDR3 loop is CASSPPIASGVTEAFF. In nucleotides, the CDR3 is TGTGCCAGCAGCCCCCCTATTGCCAGTGGCGTCACTGAAGCTTTCTTT.

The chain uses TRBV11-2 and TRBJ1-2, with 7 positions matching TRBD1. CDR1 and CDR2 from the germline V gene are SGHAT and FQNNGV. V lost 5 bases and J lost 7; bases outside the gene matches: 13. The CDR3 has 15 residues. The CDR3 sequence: CASSIGGVYLGGYTF. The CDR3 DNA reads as TGTGCCAGCAGCATAGGGGGCGTTTACCTAGGTGGCTACACCTTC.

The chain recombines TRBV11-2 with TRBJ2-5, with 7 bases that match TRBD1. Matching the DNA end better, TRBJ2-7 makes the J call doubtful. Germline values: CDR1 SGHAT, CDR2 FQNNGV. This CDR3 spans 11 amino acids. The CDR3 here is CASSTGVEQYF. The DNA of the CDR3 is TGTGCCAGCAGCACAGGGGTCGAGCAGTACTTC.

CDR3 bases: TGTGCCAGCAGCTTGGATCCCAATGAGCAGTTCTTC. Translated: CASSLDPNEQFF. The rearrangement links TRBV5-4 to TRBJ2-1; the D is unclear. The CDR3 runs to 12 residues. Germline V gene sequence: CDR1 SGHNT, CDR2 YYREEE (reference sequence). Trimming stripped 0 bases from V and 6 bases from J, with 4 bases between.

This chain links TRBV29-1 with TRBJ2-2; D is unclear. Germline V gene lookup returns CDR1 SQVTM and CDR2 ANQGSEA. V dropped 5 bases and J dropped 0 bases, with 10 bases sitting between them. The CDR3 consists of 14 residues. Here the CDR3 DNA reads TGCAGCGTTAGGCAGCTACCGAACACCGGGGAGCTGTTTTTT. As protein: CSVRQLPNTGELFF.

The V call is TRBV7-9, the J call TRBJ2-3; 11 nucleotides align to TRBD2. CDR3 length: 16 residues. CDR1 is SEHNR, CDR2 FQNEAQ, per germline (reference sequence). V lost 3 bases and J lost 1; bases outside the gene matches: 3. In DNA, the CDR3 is TGTGCCAGCAGCTTCGGACTAGCGGGTGGCACAGATACGCAGTATTTT. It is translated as CASSFGLAGGTDTQYF.